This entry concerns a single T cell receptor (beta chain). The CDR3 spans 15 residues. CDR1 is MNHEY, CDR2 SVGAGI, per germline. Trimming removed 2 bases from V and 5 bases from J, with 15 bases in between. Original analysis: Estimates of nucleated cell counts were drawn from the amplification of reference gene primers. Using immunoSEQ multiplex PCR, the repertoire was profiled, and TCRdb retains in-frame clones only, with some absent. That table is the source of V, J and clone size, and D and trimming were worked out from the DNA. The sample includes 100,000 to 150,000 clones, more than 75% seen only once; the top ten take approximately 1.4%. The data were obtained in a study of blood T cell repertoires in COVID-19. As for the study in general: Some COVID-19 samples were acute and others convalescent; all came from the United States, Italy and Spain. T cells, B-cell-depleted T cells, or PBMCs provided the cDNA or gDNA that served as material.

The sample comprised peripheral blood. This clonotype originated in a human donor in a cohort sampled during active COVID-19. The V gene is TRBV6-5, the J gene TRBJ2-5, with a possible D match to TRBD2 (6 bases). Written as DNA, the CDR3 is TGTGCCAGCAGTTACGCGTCGGGAGCACGGGAGACCCAGTACTTC. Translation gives CASSYASGARETQYF.